This T cell receptor beta chain was identified during a study of shared clonotypes between healthy human individuals. About the study: The composition of the donors was a couple of women and a few men aged 18 to 49.

As for this clone: Its antigen is not identified.

There were no recent acute infections or vaccinations among the donors, who were healthy HIV-negative adults. Only Caucasian adults living in Nashville, Tennessee served as donors. Study conclusions and caveats: When naive CD4 clonotypes were compared across a few donors, approximately 4.9% were shared.

CDR1 is SGHTA, CDR2 FQGNSA, per germline. The CDR3 has 11 amino acids. Assay used: immunoSEQ multiplex PCR; TCRdb lists only in-frame clones, some missing. The sample has 2 million to 3 million clones, roughly 93% seen once. The TCR sequence derives from a man younger than 35 in good health. Some clones in this sample may be carry-over from other donors' samples. This chain connects TRBV7-2 to TRBJ2-5, with D hard to call. Gene TRBJ2-7 matches the end of the DNA better, so the J call may be wrong. The sample was naive CD4+ T cells from PBMCs. Specified subset: CD45RA+ positively selected. The DNA for the CDR3 is TGTGCCAGCAGCGCGACCTACGAGCAGTACTTC. This sequence encodes CASSATYEQYF.